The present T cell receptor beta chain was sequenced within a study of CD8 T cells in Susac syndrome. Findings and caveats of the study: The number of individuals included in the study's TCR sequencing and HLA analysis was acknowledged as relatively small.

As regards this clonotype: Its specificity is not known.

From germline, CDR1 is KGHSH and CDR2 LQKENI. The ends were cut back, 6 bases at V and 1 base at J, with 15 bases in the middle. This CDR3 is built from 15 residues. The multiple sclerosis control group comprised treatment-naive patients with stable or active relapsing-remitting disease. The RNA, about 0.45 to 1 ug, was put through reverse transcription using random hexamers. TCRdb redid the calling of the immunoSEQ multiplex PCR reads with MiXCR, one entry per CDR3 protein. The sample comprises roughly 330,000 distinct CDR3 sequences, 92% of which are singletons, and over 0.065% rests with the top ten.

The chain joins TRBV18 to TRBJ1-1; the D gene is possibly TRBD1 (6 bases). The receptor comes from a human donor with multiple sclerosis. The sequenced sample consisted of CD4+ T cells from PBMCs. The CDR3 DNA reads TGTGCCAGCTCTCCCGCCGACAGGCGGAACACTGAAGCTTTCTTT. It encodes CASSPADRRNTEAFF.